This TCR beta chain was sequenced in a study of blood T cell repertoires in COVID-19 (dated by TCRdb to 2019 to 2021). Concerning the study at large: Collaborator samples came from the United States, Italy and Spain and covered acute and convalescent phases of COVID-19. The material from the prospective study consisted of cDNA or gDNA derived from T cells, B-cell-depleted T cells, or PBMCs. The dataset comprised deeply sampled blood TCRbeta repertoires from subjects exposed to, actively infected with, or recovered from COVID-19. The repertoires were made available in a free public database intended to serve as a resource for research on the immune response to SARS-CoV-2. The samples were drawn from the first 160 participants of the ongoing ImmuneRACE study and from roughly 1,300 subjects provided by 6 global collaborators. Nearly every sample came with metadata listing a de-identified subject ID, COVID-19 status, age in years and sex. HLA class I and class II types, where available, came from metadata supplied by the sample provider rather than from assay-based typing. Broad study findings and their caveats: The amount of clinical and demographic metadata varied by source and participant and was provided uncurated.

TCRbeta CDR3 regions were amplified from genomic DNA using the immunoSEQ Assay, a bias-controlled multiplex PCR. The source study handled its data this way. Within the assay, amplification of reference gene primers was used to estimate how many nucleated cells each sample contained. Sequence reads were collapsed and filtered to measure the absolute abundance of every unique TCRbeta CDR3 rearrangement. For each sample, productive Simpson clonality was calculated as the square root of Simpson's diversity index over productive rearrangements. Sourced from immuneACCESS, this table was stored by TCRdb with only in-frame sequences that have V and J called. A share of the clones is absent; for the studies checked, an unresolved V gene accounts for under half, and the remainder has no known explanation. V, J and clone size are those of that table, while D and trimming were read from the DNA. A total of under 350,000 clones appear in this sample, about 86% of them only once. Of the sample, about 4.2% is held by the ten largest clones.

Concerning this clone itself: Its antigen is unknown. No much larger clonotype is one base removed from it; base qualities were not supplied.

Enrolling through a virtual design, the prospective study's participants ranged in age from roughly 18 to 90 years and lived across approximately 25 United States geographic areas. To assign participants to cohorts, the prospective study relied on clinical history that participants themselves reported in a screening survey and a study questionnaire. Each participant in the prospective study had whole blood, serum and a nasopharyngeal or oropharyngeal swab collected by mobile phlebotomists. Participants in the prospective study had the option to provide additional blood draws and questionnaires over a roughly 2-month period. Before DNA extraction, blood samples from the prospective study were shipped at room temperature or frozen. The CDR3 holds 15 amino acids from the cysteine to the phenylalanine. Just CDR3 DNA is preserved here, 45 bases in frame from base 1. Relative to germline, V is missing 7 bases and J is missing 5 bases, with 6 bases of the junction outside any gene match. From the germline V gene, CDR1 is MNHEY and CDR2 is SVGAGI.

Sequencing used PBMCs or T cells enriched from blood (not recorded which). The receptor chain draws on TRBV6-5 and TRBJ1-4; 11 central nucleotides agree with TRBD1. This receptor was identified in a woman aged 35 to 49 with acute COVID-19. The encoded CDR3 is CASNGQGAQNEKLFF. The bases read TGTGCCAGCAACGGACAGGGGGCGCAGAATGAAAAACTGTTTTTT.